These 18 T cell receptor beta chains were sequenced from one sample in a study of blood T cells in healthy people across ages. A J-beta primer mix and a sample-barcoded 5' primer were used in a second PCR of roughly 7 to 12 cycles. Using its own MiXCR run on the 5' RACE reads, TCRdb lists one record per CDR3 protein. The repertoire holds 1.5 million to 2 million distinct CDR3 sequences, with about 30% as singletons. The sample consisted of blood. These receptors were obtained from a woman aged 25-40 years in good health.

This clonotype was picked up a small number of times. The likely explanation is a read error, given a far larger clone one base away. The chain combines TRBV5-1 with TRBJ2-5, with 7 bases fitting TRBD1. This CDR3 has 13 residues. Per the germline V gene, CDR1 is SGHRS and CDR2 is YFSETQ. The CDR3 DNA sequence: TGCGCCAGCAGCCCGGGGACAGAAGAGGCCCAGTACTTC. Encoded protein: CASSPGTEEAQYF.

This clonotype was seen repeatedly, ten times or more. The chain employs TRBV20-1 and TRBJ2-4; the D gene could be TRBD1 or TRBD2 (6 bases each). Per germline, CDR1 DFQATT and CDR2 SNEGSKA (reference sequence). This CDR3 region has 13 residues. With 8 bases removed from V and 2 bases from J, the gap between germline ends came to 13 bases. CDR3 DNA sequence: TGCAGTACGGAGGGGGGACCCAAAAACATTCAGTACTTC. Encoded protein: CSTEGGPKNIQYF.

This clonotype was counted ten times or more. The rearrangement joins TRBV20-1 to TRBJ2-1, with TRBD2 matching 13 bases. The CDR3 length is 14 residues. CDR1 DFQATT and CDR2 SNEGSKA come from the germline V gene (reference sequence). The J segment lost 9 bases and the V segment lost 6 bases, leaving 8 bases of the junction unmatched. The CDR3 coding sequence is TGCAGTGCACCGACTAGCGGGGGGCTCGGTGAGCAGTTCTTC. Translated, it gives CSAPTSGGLGEQFF.

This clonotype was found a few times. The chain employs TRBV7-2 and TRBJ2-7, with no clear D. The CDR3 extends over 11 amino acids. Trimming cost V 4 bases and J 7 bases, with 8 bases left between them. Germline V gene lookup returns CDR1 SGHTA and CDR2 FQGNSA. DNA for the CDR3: TGTGCCAGCAGCTCGACTTGGGAGCAGTACTTC. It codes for CASSSTWEQYF.

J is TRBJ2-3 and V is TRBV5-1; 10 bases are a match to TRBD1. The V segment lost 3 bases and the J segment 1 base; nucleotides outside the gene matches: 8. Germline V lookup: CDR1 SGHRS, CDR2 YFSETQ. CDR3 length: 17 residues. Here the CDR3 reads CASSSSWTGGGTDTQYF. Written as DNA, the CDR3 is TGCGCCAGCAGCTCCTCCTGGACAGGGGGAGGCACAGATACGCAGTATTTT.

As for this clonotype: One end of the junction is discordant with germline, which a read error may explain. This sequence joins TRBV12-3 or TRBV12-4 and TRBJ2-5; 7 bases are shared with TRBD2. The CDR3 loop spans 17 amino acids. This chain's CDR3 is CANSLALGGGFQETQYF. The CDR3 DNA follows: TGTGCCAACAGTTTAGCTCTTGGCGGGGGATTCCAAGAGACCCAGTACTTC.

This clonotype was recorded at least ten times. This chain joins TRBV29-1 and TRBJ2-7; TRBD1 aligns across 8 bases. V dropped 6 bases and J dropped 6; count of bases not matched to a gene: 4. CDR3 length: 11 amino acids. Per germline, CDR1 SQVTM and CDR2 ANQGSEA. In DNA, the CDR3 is TGCAGCGTCAATGGACAGGGCGAGCAGTACTTC. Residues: CSVNGQGEQYF.

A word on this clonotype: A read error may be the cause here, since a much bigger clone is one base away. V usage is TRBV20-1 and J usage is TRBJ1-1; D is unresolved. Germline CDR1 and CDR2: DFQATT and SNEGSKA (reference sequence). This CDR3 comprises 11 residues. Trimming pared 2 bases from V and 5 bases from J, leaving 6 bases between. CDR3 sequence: CSARKETEAFF. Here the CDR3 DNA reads TGCAGTGCTAGAAAAGAAACTGAAGCTTTCTTT.

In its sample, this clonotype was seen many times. The CDR3 is CASSLLVGSYEQYF. The DNA of the CDR3 is TGCGCCAGCAGCTTGCTCGTAGGGTCCTACGAGCAGTACTTC. V usage is TRBV5-1 and J usage is TRBJ2-7; unclear D gene. Germline assignment: CDR1 SGHRS and CDR2 YFSETQ. The V end lost 1 base, the J end lost 1 base, and 9 bases lay between the germline ends. The CDR3 has 14 residues.

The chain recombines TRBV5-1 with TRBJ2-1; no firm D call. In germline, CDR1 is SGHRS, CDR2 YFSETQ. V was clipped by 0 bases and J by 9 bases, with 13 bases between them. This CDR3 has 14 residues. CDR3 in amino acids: CASSLGNVEGEQFF. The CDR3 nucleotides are TGCGCCAGCAGCTTGGGGAACGTCGAAGGTGAGCAGTTCTTC.

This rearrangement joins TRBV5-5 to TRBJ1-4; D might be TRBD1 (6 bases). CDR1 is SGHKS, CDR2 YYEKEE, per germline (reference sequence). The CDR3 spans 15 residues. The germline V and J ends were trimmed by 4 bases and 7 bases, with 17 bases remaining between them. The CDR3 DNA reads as TGTGCCAGCAGCCTTCTGAAGGGGGGCGGTGAAAAACTGTTTTTT. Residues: CASSLLKGGGEKLFF. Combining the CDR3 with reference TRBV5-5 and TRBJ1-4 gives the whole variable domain DAGVTQSPTHLIKTRGQQVTLRCSPISGHKSVSWYQQVLGQGPQFIFQYYEKEERGRGNFPDRFSARQFPNYSSELNVNALLLGDSALYLCASSLLKGGGEKLFFGSGTQLSVL.

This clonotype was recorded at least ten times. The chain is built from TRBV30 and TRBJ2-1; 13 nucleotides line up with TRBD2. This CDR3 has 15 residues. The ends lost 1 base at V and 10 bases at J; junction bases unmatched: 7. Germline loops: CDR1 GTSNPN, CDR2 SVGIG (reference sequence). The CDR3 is CAWSDRTSGGSEQFF. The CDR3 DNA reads TGTGCCTGGAGTGACAGGACTAGCGGGGGTTCGGAGCAGTTCTTC.

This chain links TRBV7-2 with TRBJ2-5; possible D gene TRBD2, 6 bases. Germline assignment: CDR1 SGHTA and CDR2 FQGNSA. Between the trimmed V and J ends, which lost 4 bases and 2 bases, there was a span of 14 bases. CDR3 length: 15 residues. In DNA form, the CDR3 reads TGTGCCAGCAGCTCAAGCGGGCTACCACAAGAGACCCAGTACTTC. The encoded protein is CASSSSGLPQETQYF.

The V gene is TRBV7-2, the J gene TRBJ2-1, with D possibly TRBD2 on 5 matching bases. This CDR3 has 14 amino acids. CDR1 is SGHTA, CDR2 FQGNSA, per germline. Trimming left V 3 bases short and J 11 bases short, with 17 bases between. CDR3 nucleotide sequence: TGTGCCAGCAGCTTCGGAGGCCCGCGGCCTAAGCAGTTCTTC. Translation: CASSFGGPRPKQFF.

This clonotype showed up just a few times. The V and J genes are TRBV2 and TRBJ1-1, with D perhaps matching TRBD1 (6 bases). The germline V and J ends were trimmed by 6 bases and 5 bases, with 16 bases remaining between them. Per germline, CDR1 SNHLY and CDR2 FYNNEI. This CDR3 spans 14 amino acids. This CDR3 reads CASREGDGGTEAFF. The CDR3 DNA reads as TGTGCCAGCAGGGAGGGGGATGGGGGGACTGAAGCTTTCTTT.

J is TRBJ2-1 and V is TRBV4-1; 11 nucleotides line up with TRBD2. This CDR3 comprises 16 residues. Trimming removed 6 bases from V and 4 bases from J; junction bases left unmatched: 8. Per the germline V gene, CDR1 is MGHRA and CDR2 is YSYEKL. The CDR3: CASRETSGGGYNEQFF. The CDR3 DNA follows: TGCGCCAGCAGGGAAACTAGCGGGGGTGGTTACAATGAGCAGTTCTTC.

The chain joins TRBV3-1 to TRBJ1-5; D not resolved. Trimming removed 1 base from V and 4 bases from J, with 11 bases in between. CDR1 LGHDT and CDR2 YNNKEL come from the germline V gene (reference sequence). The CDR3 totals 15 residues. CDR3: CASSQGRLVNQPQHF. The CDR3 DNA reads TGTGCCAGCAGCCAAGGACGGTTGGTAAATCAGCCCCAGCATTTT.

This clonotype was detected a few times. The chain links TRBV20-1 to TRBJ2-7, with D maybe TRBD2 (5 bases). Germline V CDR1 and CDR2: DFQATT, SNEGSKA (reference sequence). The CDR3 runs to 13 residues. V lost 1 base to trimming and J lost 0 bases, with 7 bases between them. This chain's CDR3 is CSARVGGSYEQYF. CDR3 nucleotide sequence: TGCAGTGCTAGAGTTGGAGGCTCCTACGAGCAGTACTTC.